One sample yielded the 12 T cell receptor beta chains listed below, sequenced in a study of cytomegalovirus exposure and HLA in healthy donors. The table came from immunoSEQ multiplex PCR; TCRdb's copy has only in-frame clones and leaves some out. The sample lists about 69,000 clones, roughly 95% occurring once. Sequenced sample: PBMCs. Source of these receptors: a woman between 18 and 29 years old in good health and CMV-seropositive.

The chain joins TRBV19 to TRBJ2-1, with 10 nucleotides matching TRBD2. Germline V gives CDR1 LNHDA, CDR2 SQIVND (reference sequence). Trimming at V came to 3 bases and at J to 9 bases, leaving 8 bases not matched to a gene. The CDR3 covers 15 residues. CDR3 loop: CASSIGSGRASEQFF. CDR3 bases: TGTGCCAGTAGTATCGGAAGCGGGAGGGCCAGTGAGCAGTTCTTC.

This rearrangement joins TRBV6-6 to TRBJ2-3; possible D gene TRBD1, 5 bases. Trimming pared 2 bases from V and 1 base from J, leaving 10 bases between. Germline V gives CDR1 MNHNY, CDR2 SVGAGI (reference sequence). The CDR3 is 15 residues long. The CDR3 loop reads CASSYLGHGTDTQYF. In DNA, the CDR3 is TGTGCCAGCAGTTACCTCGGACATGGCACAGATACGCAGTATTTT.

CDR3 in DNA: TGCAGCGTTGAAGTTGGACAGGGAAGGACTGAAGCTTTCTTT. It is translated as CSVEVGQGRTEAFF. This chain joins TRBV29-1 and TRBJ1-1; TRBD1 agrees at 8 bases. Germline loops: CDR1 SQVTM, CDR2 ANQGSEA. Unmatched junction bases numbered 6, after V lost 1 base and J lost 5 bases. The CDR3 runs to 14 residues.

The rearrangement uses TRBV5-1 and TRBJ2-5, with TRBD2 as a possible D gene (6 bases). V lost 0 bases to trimming and J lost 2 bases, with 14 bases between them. The CDR3 is 16 amino acids. Germline-derived CDR1 and CDR2 are SGHRS and YFSETQ. CDR3 sequence: CASSLASAGIQETQYF. The DNA of the CDR3 is TGCGCCAGCAGCTTGGCCTCGGCGGGAATTCAAGAGACCCAGTACTTC.

V is TRBV4-1 and J is TRBJ2-1, with 9 bases fitting TRBD2. The V segment lost 3 bases and the J segment 9 bases; nucleotides outside the gene matches: 9. From germline, CDR1 is MGHRA and CDR2 YSYEKL. CDR3 length: 15 residues. The CDR3 sequence: CASSHRLAGEGEQFF. For the CDR3, the DNA is TGCGCCAGCAGCCACCGGTTAGCGGGAGAAGGTGAGCAGTTCTTC.

The rearrangement uses TRBV5-4 and TRBJ2-1; D is ambiguous. This CDR3 is 16 amino acids long. With 0 bases removed from V and 9 bases from J, the gap between germline ends came to 19 bases. Germline loops: CDR1 SGHNT, CDR2 YYREEE (reference sequence). The CDR3 nucleotides are TGTGCCAGCAGCTTGGAGTGGCCCCCCCCGTCTGGTGAGCAGTTCTTC. Translating gives CASSLEWPPPSGEQFF.

V is TRBV7-9 and J is TRBJ1-2, with D uncertain. Germline lookup yields CDR1 SEHNR and CDR2 FQNEAQ (reference sequence). Trimming pared 1 base from V and 7 bases from J, leaving 19 bases between. This CDR3 comprises 16 residues. CDR3 sequence reads: CASSLDQKEGWIGYTF. The CDR3 DNA is TGTGCCAGCAGCTTAGATCAAAAGGAGGGATGGATTGGCTACACCTTC.

This rearrangement joins TRBV7-8 to TRBJ2-5; D is perhaps TRBD2 (6 bases). The CDR3 covers 15 residues. Germline CDR1 reads SGHVS; CDR2 reads FQNEAQ. Trimming shortened V by 1 base and J by 2 bases, and 11 bases separated the two germline ends. This chain's CDR3 is CASSLVSGRQETQYF. The CDR3 DNA reads TGTGCCAGCAGCTTAGTTTCGGGGAGGCAAGAGACCCAGTACTTC.

The table lists this clone with a count of one. This chain connects TRBV7-2 to TRBJ2-3; TRBD2 matches at 9 bases. The CDR3 is made up of 15 amino acids. Germline CDR1 SGHTA, CDR2 FQGNSA. V dropped 0 bases and J dropped 5; count of bases not matched to a gene: 3. The CDR3, as DNA: TGTGCCAGCAGCTTAGCAGGTAGCGGGAGAGATACGCAGTATTTT. This sequence encodes CASSLAGSGRDTQYF.

The chain has TRBV13 and TRBJ1-2, with a possible D match to TRBD1 (5 bases). The CDR3 is 17 residues long. Germline-derived CDR1 and CDR2 are PRHDT and FYEKMQ (reference sequence). V shed 0 bases and J shed 0 bases, with 14 bases lying between them. The CDR3: CASSLGGRANTNYGYTF. The DNA for the CDR3 is TGTGCCAGCAGCTTAGGTGGCAGGGCAAATACTAACTATGGCTACACCTTC.

The CDR3 loop reads CASSAGTANYGYTF. Here the CDR3 DNA reads TGTGCCAGCAGCGCCGGGACTGCTAACTATGGCTACACCTTC. V usage is TRBV9 and J usage is TRBJ1-2; maybe TRBD1 (5 bases). CDR3 length: 14 amino acids. Germline V CDR1 and CDR2: SGDLS, YYNGEE. V was pared by 3 bases and J by 0 bases, with 9 bases between. Combining the CDR3 with reference TRBV9 and TRBJ1-2 gives the whole variable domain DSGVTQTPKHLITATGQRVTLRCSPRSGDLSVYWYQQSLDQGLQFLIQYYNGEERAKGNILERFSAQQFPDLHSELNLSSLELGDSALYFCASSAGTANYGYTFGSGTRLTVV.

The chain joins TRBV11-2 to TRBJ2-5; TRBD2 is a possible D gene (6 bases). The CDR3 loop spans 15 amino acids. CDR1 is SGHAT, CDR2 FQNNGV, per germline. V lost 4 bases and J lost 1, with 13 bases in between. The CDR3 loop reads CASSWGGTSQETQYF. The DNA of the CDR3 is TGTGCCAGCAGCTGGGGCGGGACCTCCCAAGAGACCCAGTACTTC.